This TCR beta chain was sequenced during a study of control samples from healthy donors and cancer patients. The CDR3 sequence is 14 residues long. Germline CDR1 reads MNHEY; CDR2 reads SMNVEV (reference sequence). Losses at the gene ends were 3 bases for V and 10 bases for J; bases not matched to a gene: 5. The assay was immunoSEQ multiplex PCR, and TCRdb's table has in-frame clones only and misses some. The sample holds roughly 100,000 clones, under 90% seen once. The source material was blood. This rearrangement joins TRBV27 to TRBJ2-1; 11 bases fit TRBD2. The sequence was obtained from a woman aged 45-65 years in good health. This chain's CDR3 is CASSFSGGAVEQFF. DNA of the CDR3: TGTGCCAGCAGTTTTAGCGGGGGGGCCGTAGAGCAGTTCTTC.